These 24 T cell receptor beta chains were all obtained from the same sample, sequenced in a study of Graves' ophthalmopathy and Graves' hyperthyroidism. RNA transcripts were the template, and TCR beta CDR3 regions were amplified from them. First-round RT-PCR employed HTBI primers, with a second-round multiplex PCR after it. TCRdb re-analysed the multiplex PCR reads in MiXCR, keeping a single row per CDR3 protein. The table has about 370,000 distinct CDR3 sequences, around 16% seen once. Sequencing used peripheral blood. The receptors were gathered from a woman under 30 with Graves' ophthalmopathy.

This clonotype showed up many times. The V and J genes are TRBV6-1 and TRBJ2-6, with 7 bases fitting TRBD1. Trimming took 5 bases from V and 4 from J; bases not matched to a gene: 2. The germline gives CDR1 MNHNS, CDR2 SASEGT. The CDR3 extends over 14 amino acids. The CDR3 here is CASSPQGGANVLTF. CDR3 nucleotides: TGTGCCAGCAGTCCACAGGGGGGGGCCAACGTCCTGACTTTC.

This clonotype occurred many times. V is TRBV5-1 and J is TRBJ2-7; D might be TRBD1 (5 bases). The CDR3 consists of 14 residues. Trimming took off 7 bases at V and 5 bases at J, with 19 bases between the two ends. CDR1 SGHRS and CDR2 YFSETQ come from the germline V gene. The CDR3, as DNA: TGCGCCAGCCGAATAAGGGGTCCACGAAACGAGCAGTACTTC. Its translation: CASRIRGPRNEQYF.

This clonotype has a count of ten or more. This chain uses TRBV6-5 with TRBJ2-7, with D perhaps TRBD2 (6 bases). Germline V gene data show CDR1 as MNHEY and CDR2 as SVGAGI. V gave up 6 bases and J gave up 2 bases, with 14 bases separating them. The CDR3 is 14 residues long. The CDR3 loop is CASRWGDVAYEQYF. The DNA of the CDR3 is TGTGCCAGCAGGTGGGGGGACGTAGCCTACGAGCAGTACTTC.

The table lists this clonotype with many counts. The chain recombines TRBV6-5 with TRBJ1-2; D call uncertain. V shed 0 bases and J shed 5 bases, with 13 bases lying between them. Germline V gene data show CDR1 as MNHEY and CDR2 as SVGAGI. The CDR3 is made up of 15 amino acids. The CDR3 DNA reads as TGTGCCAGCAGTTACTCGTACCGGGGTGATTATGGCTACACCTTC. Its protein product is CASSYSYRGDYGYTF.

This clonotype was seen repeatedly, ten times or more. The chain has TRBV28 and TRBJ2-2; D gene ambiguous. The CDR3 totals 13 residues. Trimming took off 3 bases at V and 3 bases at J, with 5 bases between the two ends. Germline CDR1 is MDHEN and CDR2 is SYDVKM. The CDR3 nucleotides are TGTGCCAGCAGTTTCCAGGACACCGGGGAGCTGTTTTTT. Translation gives CASSFQDTGELFF.

This clonotype was seen repeatedly, ten times or more. The chain has TRBV28 and TRBJ2-7; 10 nucleotides line up with TRBD1. Germline values: CDR1 MDHEN, CDR2 SYDVKM. The junction had 8 bases not matched to a gene; V was cut back by 0 bases and J by 6 bases. This CDR3 has 16 amino acids. The CDR3 DNA follows: TGTGCCAGCAGTTTATGGGCCCCCGGGACAGGGGCCGAGCAGTACTTC. Its protein is CASSLWAPGTGAEQYF.

Comment on this clonotype: At one end, the junction sequence differs from germline, possibly due to a read error. The V call is TRBV6-2 or TRBV6-3, the J call TRBJ2-7, with D perhaps TRBD1 (6 bases). The CDR3 is 15 residues long. Germline V gene sequence: CDR1 MNHEY, CDR2 SVGEGT. The CDR3 sequence: CASSLVGDNSYVQYF. The DNA for the CDR3 is TGTGCCAGCAGTCTCGTCGGGGACAACTCCTACGTGCAGTACTTC.

This clonotype was recorded at least ten times. The chain couples TRBV2 to TRBJ1-5; D is ambiguous. V was shortened by 1 base and J by 3 bases, with 7 bases between the two germline ends. The CDR3 is 14 residues long. Per germline, CDR1 SNHLY and CDR2 FYNNEI. The CDR3 DNA follows: TGTGCCAGCAGTGAAGGGGGATACAATCAGCCCCAGCATTTT. Residues: CASSEGGYNQPQHF.

This clonotype was detected many times. V and J are TRBV9 and TRBJ1-1, with 10 bases fitting TRBD1. CDR3 size: 15 residues. The V and J ends lost 1 base and 3 bases, in that order; junction bases with no gene match: 3. Per germline, CDR1 SGDLS and CDR2 YYNGEE. CDR3 sequence reads: CASSVKDRGHTEAFF. In DNA, the CDR3 is TGTGCCAGCAGCGTAAAAGACAGGGGGCACACTGAAGCTTTCTTT.

This clonotype was detected many times. The chain links TRBV24-1 to TRBJ2-5; D not certain. The CDR3 contains 13 residues. Germline V lookup: CDR1 KGHDR, CDR2 SFDVKD. Deletions cut 6 bases from V and 3 bases from J, with 10 bases between. CDR3 region: CATSPGRKETQYF. The CDR3 region has the DNA TGTGCCACCAGTCCCGGACGTAAAGAGACCCAGTACTTC.

This clonotype was seen many times. The chain links TRBV13 to TRBJ2-7, with D perhaps being TRBD1 or TRBD2 (6 bases each). This CDR3 spans 14 amino acids. The V gene's germline CDR1 is PRHDT and CDR2 FYEKMQ (reference sequence). Trimming removed 6 bases from V and 2 bases from J, with 14 bases in between. In DNA, the CDR3 is TGTGCCAGCAGTAGACGGGGGCTTACCTACGAGCAGTACTTC. It encodes CASSRRGLTYEQYF. Combining the CDR3 with reference TRBV13 and TRBJ2-7 gives the whole variable domain AAGVIQSPRHLIKEKRETATLKCYPIPRHDTVYWYQQGPGQDPQFLISFYEKMQSDKGSIPDRFSAQQFSDYHSELNMSSLELGDSALYFCASSRRGLTYEQYFGPGTRLTVT.

This sequence joins TRBV4-3 and TRBJ1-1; D is ambiguous. The length of the CDR3 is 11 residues. The V gene's germline CDR1 is LGHNA and CDR2 YSLEER. V was clipped by 4 bases and J by 6 bases, with 6 bases between them. The chain's CDR3 is CASSRNAEAFF. CDR3 in DNA: TGCGCCAGCAGCCGAAACGCTGAAGCTTTCTTT.

This clonotype was detected ten times or more. J is TRBJ2-6 and V is TRBV11-2, with D unresolved. The CDR3 length is 18 residues. The germline gives CDR1 SGHAT, CDR2 FQNNGV. V lost 0 bases and J 0 bases, leaving 12 bases between the germline ends. The CDR3: CASSLELYRSSGANVLTF. As DNA, the CDR3 is TGTGCCAGCAGCTTAGAATTGTACAGAAGCTCTGGGGCCAACGTCCTGACTTTC.

At least ten counts were recorded for this clonotype. The chain uses TRBV28 and TRBJ1-1, with D hard to call. The V gene lost 1 base and the J gene lost 3 bases, with 15 bases spanning the gap. Germline V lookup: CDR1 MDHEN, CDR2 SYDVKM. The length of the CDR3 is 16 residues. Here the CDR3 DNA reads TGTGCCAGCAGTTTATCGGGTTCCCCTGCGGACACTGAAGCTTTCTTT. Residues: CASSLSGSPADTEAFF.

This clonotype has ten or more counts. CDR3 in amino acids: CASSYRGRHSGELFF. In DNA form, the CDR3 reads TGTGCCAGCAGTTACCGGGGTCGTCATTCCGGGGAGCTGTTTTTT. The chain links TRBV12-3 or TRBV12-4 to TRBJ2-2; possible D gene TRBD2, 5 bases. This CDR3 has 15 residues. Trimming left V 4 bases short and J 6 bases short, with 15 bases between.

This clonotype was counted ten times or more. The junction shows a germline mismatch at one end, possibly a read error. J is TRBJ1-2 and V is TRBV25-1; the D gene is possibly TRBD1 (5 bases). The CDR3 runs 14 residues. In germline, CDR1 is MGHDK, CDR2 SYGVNS. CDR3 sequence: CASIESGRDYGYTF. The CDR3 DNA reads as TGTGCCAGCATTGAAAGTGGCAGGGACTATGGCTACACCTTC.

This clonotype was seen many times. The chain combines TRBV7-8 with TRBJ1-5; TRBD1 agrees at 7 bases. Unmatched junction bases numbered 8, after V lost 5 bases and J lost 7 bases. This CDR3 has 14 residues. Germline CDR1 SGHVS, CDR2 FQNEAQ. The DNA of the CDR3 is TGTGCCAGCAGCCTCGACAGGGCAACGCAGCCCCAGCATTTT. Translating gives CASSLDRATQPQHF.

This clonotype has at least ten counts. This rearrangement joins TRBV6-1 to TRBJ2-5, with D tentatively TRBD1 (6 bases). Trimming removed 6 bases at V and 13 bases at J, with 12 bases between. Germline values: CDR1 MNHNS, CDR2 SASEGT. The CDR3 covers 10 residues. This chain's CDR3 is CASRGAGAYF. For the CDR3, the DNA is TGTGCCAGCAGGGGGGCAGGGGCGTACTTC.

The chain has TRBV20-1 and TRBJ2-7; 8 nucleotides agree with TRBD2. This CDR3 has 13 residues. In germline, CDR1 is DFQATT, CDR2 SNEGSKA (reference sequence). V shed 3 bases, J shed 4 bases, and the junction held 5 bases outside the gene matches. The CDR3 DNA sequence: TGCAGTGCTAGCGGGACTAGAGAGTACGAGCAGTACTTC. Protein sequence: CSASGTREYEQYF.

This clonotype was observed at least ten times. The rearrangement uses TRBV7-9 and TRBJ2-7, with 10 nucleotides matching TRBD1. CDR3 size: 15 residues. Germline values: CDR1 SEHNR, CDR2 FQNEAQ (reference sequence). The V and J ends lost 0 bases and 4 bases, in that order; junction bases with no gene match: 3. The CDR3 bases are TGTGCCAGCAGCTTAGCGGACAGGGGGTATTACGAGCAGTACTTC. It translates to CASSLADRGYYEQYF.

The chain links TRBV30 to TRBJ2-5; the match to TRBD1 covers 10 bases. Germline V gene data show CDR1 as GTSNPN and CDR2 as SVGIG (reference sequence). The V gene end was trimmed by 5 bases and the J gene end by 5 bases; junction bases not matched to a gene: 14. CDR3 length: 16 amino acids. As DNA, the CDR3 is TGTGCCTGGGCCCCGGGGACAGGGGTTTTGCGGGAGACCCAGTACTTC. Translating it yields CAWAPGTGVLRETQYF.

This clonotype was detected ten times or more. This chain uses TRBV6-5 with TRBJ2-7; TRBD1 might be the D (5 bases). Trimming took 1 base from V and 5 from J, leaving 15 bases between them. The germline CDR1 and CDR2 sequences are MNHEY and SVGAGI. The CDR3 consists of 15 residues. CDR3 amino acids: CASSYLFQGAHEQYF. Here the CDR3 DNA reads TGTGCCAGCAGTTACTTGTTCCAGGGTGCCCACGAGCAGTACTTC.

V is TRBV3-1 and J is TRBJ2-5; 11 bases fit TRBD2. Germline values: CDR1 LGHDT, CDR2 YNNKEL (reference sequence). The junction had 9 bases not matched to a gene; V was cut back by 4 bases and J by 2 bases. This CDR3 has 17 amino acids. CDR3 amino acids: CASSLAGGPWRQETQYF. In nucleotides, the CDR3 is TGTGCCAGCAGCCTAGCGGGAGGGCCCTGGAGGCAAGAGACCCAGTACTTC.

Many counts were recorded for this clonotype. This chain links TRBV30 with TRBJ2-2; 14 positions agree with TRBD2. The CDR3 contains 17 residues. The germline V gene encodes CDR1 GTSNPN and CDR2 SVGIG (reference sequence). V shed 1 base and J 4 bases; nucleotides not matched to a gene: 5. CDR3 amino acids: CAWSAGTSGRGTGELFF. CDR3 in DNA: TGTGCCTGGAGTGCCGGGACTAGCGGGAGAGGCACCGGGGAGCTGTTTTTT.